Below are 9 T cell receptor beta chains sequenced from a single sample in a study of blood T cell repertoires in COVID-19. Sequencing was performed with immunoSEQ multiplex PCR; in TCRdb, only in-frame clones are kept and a portion is missing. The sample yields hundreds of thousands of clones, around 83% seen once. The sequencing sample was made of peripheral blood. These receptors were taken from a woman between 45 and 60 years old with acute or convalescent COVID-19.

CDR3 region: CASSLGGTGANYGYTF. CDR3 in DNA: TGCGCCAGCAGCTTGGGCGGGACAGGAGCTAACTATGGCTACACCTTC. V usage is TRBV5-1 and J usage is TRBJ1-2, with 8 positions matching TRBD1. The V gene end was trimmed by 0 bases and the J gene end by 0 bases; junction bases not matched to a gene: 4. The CDR3 spans 16 residues. Germline loops: CDR1 SGHRS, CDR2 YFSETQ.

Notes on this clone: Other DNA variants within this sample encode the same CDR3. The chain links TRBV19 to TRBJ2-5; TRBD1 might be the D (6 bases). CDR1 is LNHDA and CDR2 is SQIVND in the germline V gene (reference sequence). Trimming shortened V by 1 base and J by 2 bases, and 8 bases separated the two germline ends. CDR3 length: 14 amino acids. The CDR3 is CASSIGTVQETQYF. In DNA form, the CDR3 reads TGTGCCAGTAGTATAGGGACAGTTCAAGAGACCCAGTACTTC. Full variable domain (missing parts from reference TRBV19 and TRBJ2-5): DGGITQSPKYLFRKEGQNVTLSCEQNLNHDAMYWYRQDPGQGLRLIYYSQIVNDFQKGDIAEGYSVSREKKESFPLTVTSAQKNPTAFYLCASSIGTVQETQYFGPGTRLLVL.

The rearrangement uses TRBV2 and TRBJ1-1; D is undetermined. The V end lost 2 bases, the J end lost 1 base, and 14 bases lay between the germline ends. Germline V lookup: CDR1 SNHLY, CDR2 FYNNEI. The CDR3 is 16 amino acids. CDR3 sequence reads: CASSERRVLWNTEAFF. In DNA form, the CDR3 reads TGTGCCAGCAGTGAAAGGCGGGTTTTATGGAACACTGAAGCTTTCTTT.

The chain joins TRBV19 to TRBJ2-7; 8 bases are shared with TRBD2. Germline trimming cut 6 bases from V and 0 bases from J; bases unmatched to any gene: 7. The germline gives CDR1 LNHDA, CDR2 SQIVND (reference sequence). This CDR3 has 15 residues. CDR3 loop: CASRRSSGSSYEQYF. Here the CDR3 DNA reads TGTGCCAGTAGACGGTCCAGCGGGAGCTCCTACGAGCAGTACTTC.

The rearrangement joins TRBV4-3 to TRBJ1-4, with no clear D. CDR3 length: 14 residues. CDR1 is LGHNA, CDR2 YSLEER, per germline. V was cut by 1 base and J by 7 bases, with 10 bases left in between. Here the CDR3 DNA reads TGCGCCAGCAGCCAAGGGCCCAGATCTGAAAAACTGTTTTTT. It yields the protein CASSQGPRSEKLFF.

This chain connects TRBV19 to TRBJ2-3; 13 nucleotides agree with TRBD2. The CDR3 is 15 amino acids. Germline CDR1 is LNHDA and CDR2 is SQIVND (reference sequence). Unmatched junction bases numbered 1, after V lost 5 bases and J lost 2 bases. In DNA, the CDR3 is TGTGCCAGTAGTGGACTAGCGGGGGCCACAGATACGCAGTATTTT. Its translation: CASSGLAGATDTQYF.

V is TRBV6-4 and J is TRBJ1-2; no definite D call. CDR1 and CDR2 (germline): MRHNA, SNTAGT. This CDR3 has 14 residues. With 0 bases removed from V and 0 bases from J, the gap between germline ends came to 5 bases. CDR3 region: CASSDSRANYGYTF. The CDR3 DNA reads as TGTGCCAGCAGTGACTCGCGAGCTAACTATGGCTACACCTTC.

As regards this clone: At the DNA level, this CDR3 is encoded by other sequences in the same sample as well. The CDR3, as DNA: TGTGCCAGCAGCCAAGCGGACTACACAGATACGCAGTATTTT. It is translated as CASSQADYTDTQYF. This chain uses TRBV14 with TRBJ2-3; possibly TRBD2 for D (6 bases). V was cut by 1 base and J by 2 bases, with 7 bases left in between. This CDR3 comprises 14 residues. Germline lookup yields CDR1 SGHDN and CDR2 FVKESK.

This clone was seen many times. This chain connects TRBV4-2 to TRBJ1-6, with a weak D call TRBD1 (5 bases). The germline V and J ends were trimmed by 5 bases and 7 bases, with 15 bases remaining between them. The germline gives CDR1 LGHNA, CDR2 YNFKEQ. There are 15 residues in the CDR3. The CDR3 sequence is CASSSHGAENSPLHF. Here the CDR3 DNA reads TGTGCCAGCAGCTCCCATGGGGCTGAGAATTCACCCCTCCACTTT.